The clone carrying this T cell receptor (beta chain) was seen only a few times. Its specificity is unknown. Each patient with chemo-refractory metastatic non-small-cell lung cancer was treated with focal radiation plus CTLA-4 blockade using ipilimumab. Clones were read by immunoSEQ multiplex PCR, and TCRdb kept only the in-frame ones, dropping some. This sample carries some 110,000 clones, around 84% of them seen once, and the ten largest clones take 2.5% to 3.5%. These data are taken from a study of radiotherapy plus CTLA-4 blockade in lung cancer. Overall study: Objective responses occurred in around 18% of patients; roughly 31% had disease control. Overall study findings and caveats: How blood T cell clones changed early, along with interferon-beta, reportedly forecast response best.

Sequencing used peripheral blood, obtained from a patient treated with radiotherapy plus ipilimumab. The TCR originated in a human donor with non-small cell lung cancer that progressed on radiotherapy plus ipilimumab. Some clones in this sample may be carry-over from other donors' samples.

In DNA form, the CDR3 reads TGTGCCAGCAGCTTAGGCCGGGACACCTCCGTGGGGACCCAGTACTTC. Translated: CASSLGRDTSVGTQYF. V and J are TRBV7-3 and TRBJ2-5; possible D gene TRBD1, 6 bases. V was cut by 2 bases and J by 7 bases, with 20 bases left in between. Per the germline V gene, CDR1 is SGHTA and CDR2 is FQGTGA. The CDR3 is 16 residues long.